One sample yielded the 2 T cell receptor beta chains listed below, sequenced in a study of blood T cells in healthy people across ages (dated by TCRdb to 2013 to 2016). Receptor libraries were prepared by 5' RACE. Data came from an Illumina HiSeq 2500. A second roughly 7 to 12 cycle PCR used a sample-barcoded 5' primer and a J-beta primer mix. The public sequencing data were trimmed at Q25 with fastp and processed into clonotypes with MiXCR by TCRdb, which kept only in-frame beta chains. Rows are unified per CDR3 protein, each entry keeping the most common DNA and genes. The sample table contains about 940,000 distinct CDR3 sequences; only one count was recorded for roughly 43% of them. The ten top clones hold roughly 13% of the sample. Sequencing was carried out using blood. Receptors were obtained from a man under 40 in good health.

The sample holds a few counts of this clonotype. This chain joins TRBV7-2 and TRBJ2-7, with a possible D match to TRBD2 (6 bases). There are 14 residues in the CDR3. Looked up from germline, CDR1 is SGHTA and CDR2 is FQGNSA. Trimming shortened V by 1 base and J by 6 bases, and 13 bases separated the two germline ends. CDR3: CASSLETRGSEQYF. The DNA for the CDR3 is TGTGCCAGCAGCTTAGAGACTAGAGGGTCCGAGCAGTACTTC.

The CDR3 nucleotides are TGTGCCACCAGTGATCCCAGGGGAGGGACCGGGGAGCTGTTTTTT. It yields the protein CATSDPRGGTGELFF. The rearrangement joins TRBV24-1 to TRBJ2-2; a weak D match, TRBD2 (7 bases). Trimming stripped 3 bases from V and 5 bases from J, with 12 bases between. Germline CDR1 reads KGHDR; CDR2 reads SFDVKD. This CDR3 spans 15 amino acids.